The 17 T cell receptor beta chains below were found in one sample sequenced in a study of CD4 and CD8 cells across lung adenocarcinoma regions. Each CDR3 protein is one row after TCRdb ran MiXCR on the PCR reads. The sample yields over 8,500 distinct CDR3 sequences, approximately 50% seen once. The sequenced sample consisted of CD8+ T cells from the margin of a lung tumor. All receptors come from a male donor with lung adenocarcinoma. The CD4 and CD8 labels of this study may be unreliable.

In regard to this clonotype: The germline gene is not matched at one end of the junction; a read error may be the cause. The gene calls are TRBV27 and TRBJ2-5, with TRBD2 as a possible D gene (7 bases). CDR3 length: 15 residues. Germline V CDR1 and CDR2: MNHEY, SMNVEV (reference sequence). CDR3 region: CAGGLGGDGTETQYF. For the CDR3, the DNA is TGTGCCGGGGGTTTAGGGGGGGATGGCACAGAGACGCAGTACTTC.

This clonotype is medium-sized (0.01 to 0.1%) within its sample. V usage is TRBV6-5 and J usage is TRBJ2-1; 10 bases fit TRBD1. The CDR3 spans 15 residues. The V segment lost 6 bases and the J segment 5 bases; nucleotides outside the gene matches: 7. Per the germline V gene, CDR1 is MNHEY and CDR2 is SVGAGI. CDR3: CASRITGQGNNEQFF. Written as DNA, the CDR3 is TGTGCCAGCAGAATCACGGGACAGGGGAACAATGAGCAGTTCTTC.

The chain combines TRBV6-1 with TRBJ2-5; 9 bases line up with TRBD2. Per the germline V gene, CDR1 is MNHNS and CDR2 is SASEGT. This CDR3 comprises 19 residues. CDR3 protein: CGRGPSRGRGGRDQETQYF. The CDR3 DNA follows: TGTGGCAGGGGTCCTAGTAGGGGGCGGGGGGGCCGTGACCAAGAGACCCAGTACTTC.

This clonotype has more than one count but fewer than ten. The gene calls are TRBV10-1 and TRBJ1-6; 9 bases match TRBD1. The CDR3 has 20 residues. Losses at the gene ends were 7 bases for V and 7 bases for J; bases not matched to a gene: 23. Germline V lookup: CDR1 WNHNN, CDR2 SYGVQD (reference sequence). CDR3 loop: CASIDPGTGQGFEGNSPLHF. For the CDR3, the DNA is TGCGCCAGCATTGACCCAGGGACAGGGCAGGGCTTCGAGGGAAATTCACCCCTCCACTTT.

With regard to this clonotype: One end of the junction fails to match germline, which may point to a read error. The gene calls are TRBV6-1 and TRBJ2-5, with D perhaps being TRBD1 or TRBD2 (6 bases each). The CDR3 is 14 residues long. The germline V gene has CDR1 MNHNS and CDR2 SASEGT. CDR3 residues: CAGIGGRDQETQYF. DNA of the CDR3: TGTGCGGGCATCGGGGGCCGTGACCAAGAGACTCAGTACTTC.

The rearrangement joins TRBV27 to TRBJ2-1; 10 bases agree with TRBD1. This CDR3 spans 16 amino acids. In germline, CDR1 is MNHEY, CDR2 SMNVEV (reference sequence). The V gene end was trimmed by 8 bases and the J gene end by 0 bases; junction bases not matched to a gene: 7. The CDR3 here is CASGQGVRSSYNEQFF. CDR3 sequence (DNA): TGTGCCAGCGGACAGGGGGTACGGAGCTCCTACAATGAGCAGTTCTTC.

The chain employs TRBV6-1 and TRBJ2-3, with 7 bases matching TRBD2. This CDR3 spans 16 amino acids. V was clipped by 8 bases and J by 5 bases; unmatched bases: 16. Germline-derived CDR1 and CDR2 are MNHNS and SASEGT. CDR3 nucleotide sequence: TGTGCCAGCGCGGGAGCCGGGAGAGGGGTTCGAGATACGCAGTATTTT. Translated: CASAGAGRGVRDTQYF.

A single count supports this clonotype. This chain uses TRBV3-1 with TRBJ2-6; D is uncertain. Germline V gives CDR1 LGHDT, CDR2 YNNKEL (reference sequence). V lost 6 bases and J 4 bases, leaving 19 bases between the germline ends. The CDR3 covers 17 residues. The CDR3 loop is CASRLGWQVMGANVLTF. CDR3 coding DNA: TGTGCCAGCAGACTGGGTTGGCAGGTGATGGGGGCCAACGTCCTGACTTTC.

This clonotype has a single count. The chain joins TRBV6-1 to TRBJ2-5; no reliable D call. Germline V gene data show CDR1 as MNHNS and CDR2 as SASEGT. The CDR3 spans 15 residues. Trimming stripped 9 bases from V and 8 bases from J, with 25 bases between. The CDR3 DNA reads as TGTGCCAGGAGGCCCCGTGGGCGCGACCAAAACACCCAGTACTTC. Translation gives CARRPRGRDQNTQYF.

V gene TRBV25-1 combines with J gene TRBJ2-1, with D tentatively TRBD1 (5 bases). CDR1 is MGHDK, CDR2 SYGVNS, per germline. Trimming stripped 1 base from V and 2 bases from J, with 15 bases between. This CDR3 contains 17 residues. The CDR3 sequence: CASSEFRDSQAYNEQFF. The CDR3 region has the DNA TGTGCCAGCAGTGAATTCCGCGACAGCCAGGCCTACAATGAGCAGTTCTTC.

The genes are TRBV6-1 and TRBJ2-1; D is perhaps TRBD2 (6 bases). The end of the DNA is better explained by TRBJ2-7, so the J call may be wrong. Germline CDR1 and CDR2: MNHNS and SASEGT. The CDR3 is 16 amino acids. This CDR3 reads CASSGTGLPSSYEQYF. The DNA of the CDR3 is TGTGCCAGCAGTGGAACGGGACTCCCTAGCTCCTACGAGCAGTACTTC.

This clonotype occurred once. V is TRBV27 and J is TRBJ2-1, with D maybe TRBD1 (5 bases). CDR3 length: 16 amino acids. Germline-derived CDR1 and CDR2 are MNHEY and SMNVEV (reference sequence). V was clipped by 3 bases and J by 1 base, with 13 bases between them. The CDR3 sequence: CASSFPRAGSYNEQFF. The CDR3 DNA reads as TGTGCCAGCAGTTTCCCCCGGGCAGGGTCCTACAATGAGCAGTTCTTC.

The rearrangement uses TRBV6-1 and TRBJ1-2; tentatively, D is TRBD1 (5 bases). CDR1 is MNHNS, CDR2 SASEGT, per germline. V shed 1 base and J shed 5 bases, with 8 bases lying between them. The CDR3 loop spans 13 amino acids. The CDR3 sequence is CASSEVGGYGYTF. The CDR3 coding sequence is TGTGCCAGCAGTGAAGTGGGGGGGTATGGCTACACCTTC.

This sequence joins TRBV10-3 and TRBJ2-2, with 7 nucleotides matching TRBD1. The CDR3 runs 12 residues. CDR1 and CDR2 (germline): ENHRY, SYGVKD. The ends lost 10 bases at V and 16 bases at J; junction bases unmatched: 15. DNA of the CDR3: TGTGCCAAGAGTGTGTCCACAGGGGCGCAGTTTTTT. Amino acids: CAKSVSTGAQFF.

CDR3 sequence (DNA): TGTGCCAGCAGTGAAGCCGGGGGCGGGGACGAGGATACGCAGTATTTT. Amino acid sequence: CASSEAGGGDEDTQYF. The J gene is TRBJ2-3, the V gene TRBV6-1; D might be TRBD1 or TRBD2, each matching 6 bases. From germline, CDR1 is MNHNS and CDR2 SASEGT. V dropped 0 bases and J dropped 6 bases, with 16 bases sitting between them. This CDR3 is built from 16 residues.

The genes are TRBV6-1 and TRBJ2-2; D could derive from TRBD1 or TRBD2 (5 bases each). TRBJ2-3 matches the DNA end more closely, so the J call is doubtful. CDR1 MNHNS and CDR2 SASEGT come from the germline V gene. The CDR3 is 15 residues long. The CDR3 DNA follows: TGTGCCAGCAGCGGCCGGCCTGATGGGACCGAGGCGCAGTATTTT. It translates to CASSGRPDGTEAQYF.

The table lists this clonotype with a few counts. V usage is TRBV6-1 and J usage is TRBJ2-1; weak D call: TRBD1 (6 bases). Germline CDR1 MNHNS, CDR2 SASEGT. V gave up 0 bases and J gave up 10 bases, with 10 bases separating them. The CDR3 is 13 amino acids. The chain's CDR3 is CASSEAPGTEQFF. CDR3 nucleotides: TGTGCCAGCAGTGAAGCGCCCGGGACAGAGCAGTTCTTC.